What follows are 24 T cell receptor beta chains derived from one specimen sequenced in a study of blood T cell repertoires in COVID-19. Produced via immunoSEQ multiplex PCR; TCRdb's table is partial and in-frame only. The table has tens of thousands of clones, 86% seen once. Sequenced: peripheral blood. The receptors were sampled from a human donor with active COVID-19. The donor label of this sample is uncertain.

The rearrangement uses TRBV5-1 and TRBJ2-1; the D gene is possibly TRBD2 (6 bases). Germline V gives CDR1 SGHRS, CDR2 YFSETQ. The CDR3 has 17 residues. Trimming took off 0 bases at V and 4 bases at J, with 17 bases between the two ends. CDR3 residues: CASSLEAGGIGYNEQFF. The CDR3 nucleotides read TGCGCCAGCAGCTTGGAGGCGGGCGGGATAGGGTACAATGAGCAGTTCTTC.

The chain recombines TRBV5-8 with TRBJ2-3; 7 positions match TRBD1. V lost 0 bases to trimming and J lost 1 base; unmatched junction nucleotides: 2. The CDR3 totals 15 residues. Germline lookup yields CDR1 SGHTS and CDR2 YDEGEE. CDR3 region: CASSLDGTGTDTQYF. The DNA for the CDR3 is TGTGCCAGCAGCTTGGATGGGACAGGCACAGATACGCAGTATTTT. The variable domain in full, completed from reference TRBV5-8 and TRBJ2-3, reads EAGVTQSPTHLIKTRGQQATLRCSPISGHTSVYWYQQALGLGLQFLLWYDEGEERNRGNFPPRFSGRQFPNYSSELNVNALELEDSALYLCASSLDGTGTDTQYFGPGTRLTVL.

The chain has TRBV29-1 and TRBJ1-4; 7 bases fit TRBD1. J gave up 5 bases and V 6 bases, and 9 bases lay outside the gene matches. The CDR3 has 14 amino acids. Looked up from germline, CDR1 is SQVTM and CDR2 is ANQGSEA. Here the CDR3 DNA reads TGCAGCGTGCGACCCGGGACAGCGAATGAAAAACTGTTTTTT. Its protein product is CSVRPGTANEKLFF.

This chain links TRBV18 with TRBJ2-3; D is unclear. Trimming took 1 base from V and 0 from J, leaving 8 bases between them. CDR3 length: 15 residues. Germline V gives CDR1 KGHSH, CDR2 LQKENI. DNA for the CDR3: TGTGCCAGCTCACCACTCGGCGGTAGCACAGATACGCAGTATTTT. Residues: CASSPLGGSTDTQYF.

This clone was counted between two and nine times. The chain couples TRBV28 to TRBJ1-1, with D uncertain. V was cut by 5 bases and J by 5 bases, with 15 bases left in between. CDR3 size: 14 residues. Germline CDR1 is MDHEN and CDR2 is SYDVKM. The CDR3 nucleotides are TGTGCCAGCAGTAGGAGGGCATTTTCTACTGAAGCTTTCTTT. Protein: CASSRRAFSTEAFF.

The chain couples TRBV5-5 to TRBJ2-5; no clear D gene. Trimming removed 5 bases from V and 0 bases from J, with 11 bases in between. Per the germline V gene, CDR1 is SGHKS and CDR2 is YYEKEE (reference sequence). CDR3 length: 14 amino acids. The CDR3 sequence: CASRPAGYQETQYF. CDR3 bases: TGTGCCAGCAGACCCGCAGGATACCAAGAGACCCAGTACTTC.

The chain couples TRBV18 to TRBJ1-5, with 9 bases matching TRBD1. The CDR3 extends over 17 amino acids. Per germline, CDR1 KGHSH and CDR2 LQKENI. After removal of 4 bases from V and 12 bases from J, the junction contained 19 bases not matched to a gene. CDR3: CASSHTGTGRDLGSQHF. For the CDR3, the DNA is TGTGCCAGCTCACATACCGGGACAGGGAGGGATTTGGGGAGCCAGCATTTT. The full variable domain, rest sourced from reference TRBV18 and TRBJ1-5, is NAGVMQNPRHLVRRRGQEARLRCSPMKGHSHVYWYRQLPEEGLKFMVYLQKENIIDESGMPKERFSAEFPKEGPSILRIQQVVRGDSAAYFCASSHTGTGRDLGSQHFGDGTRLSIL.

The chain combines TRBV2 with TRBJ2-2, with 8 bases lining up with TRBD1. The V gene's germline CDR1 is SNHLY and CDR2 FYNNEI. The CDR3 has 14 residues. Trimming took 7 bases from V and 4 from J; bases not matched to a gene: 5. The CDR3 loop is CASIDRGGTGELFF. CDR3 DNA: TGTGCCAGCATCGACAGGGGCGGCACCGGGGAGCTGTTTTTT. Based on the CDR3 plus reference TRBV2 and TRBJ2-2, the full variable domain is EPEVTQTPSHQVTQMGQEVILRCVPISNHLYFYWYRQILGQKVEFLVSFYNNEISEKSEIFDDQFSVERPDGSNFTLKIRSTKLEDSAMYFCASIDRGGTGELFFGEGSRLTVL.

This clone was counted between two and nine times. This chain joins TRBV14 and TRBJ2-7; D gene unclear. The CDR3 sequence is 11 residues long. V lost 1 base, J lost 9 bases, and 7 bases lay in between. Germline values: CDR1 SGHDN, CDR2 FVKESK. The CDR3 DNA reads as TGTGCCAGCAGCCAAGGAGTCACGCAGTACTTC. The encoded protein is CASSQGVTQYF.

The rearrangement uses TRBV6-6 and TRBJ1-1; D is uncertain. This CDR3 is built from 14 residues. Trimming removed 3 bases from V and 0 bases from J, with 8 bases in between. The germline V gene encodes CDR1 MNHNY and CDR2 SVGAGI (reference sequence). The CDR3 loop is CASSYPEMNTEAFF. CDR3 nucleotides: TGTGCCAGCAGTTATCCGGAGATGAACACTGAAGCTTTCTTT.

The chain employs TRBV29-1 and TRBJ2-1, with 14 bases identical to TRBD2. Germline-derived CDR1 and CDR2 are SQVTM and ANQGSEA. The J segment lost 9 bases and the V segment lost 6 bases, leaving 10 bases of the junction unmatched. The CDR3 length is 15 residues. This CDR3 reads CSVSMTSGGASEQFF. As DNA, the CDR3 is TGCAGCGTATCAATGACTAGCGGGGGGGCTAGTGAGCAGTTCTTC.

This clone showed up just a few times. The chain recombines TRBV19 with TRBJ2-7, with TRBD1 as a possible D gene (6 bases). The CDR3 loop spans 13 amino acids. Germline V CDR1 and CDR2: LNHDA, SQIVND (reference sequence). V was clipped by 4 bases and J by 5 bases, with 12 bases between them. The CDR3 protein is CASSTTGYHEQYF. Here the CDR3 DNA reads TGTGCCAGTAGTACCACAGGGTACCACGAGCAGTACTTC.

The chain carries TRBV12-3 or TRBV12-4 and TRBJ1-1, with a possible D match to TRBD1 (6 bases). The CDR3 extends over 13 amino acids. The V end lost 7 bases, the J end lost 3 bases, and 12 bases lay between the germline ends. The chain's CDR3 is CASTLNRDTEAFF. Written as DNA, the CDR3 is TGTGCCAGCACTCTTAACAGGGACACTGAAGCTTTCTTT.

The chain joins TRBV4-2 to TRBJ1-1; TRBD1 is a possible D gene (5 bases). Germline V CDR1 and CDR2: LGHNA, YNFKEQ. This CDR3 region has 15 residues. V was cut by 2 bases and J by 4 bases, with 14 bases left in between. The DNA of the CDR3 is TGTGCCAGCAGCCAATCAATGGGTCAGGGCACTGAAGCTTTCTTT. Translation: CASSQSMGQGTEAFF.

The rearrangement uses TRBV7-3 and TRBJ2-1; 12 bases align to TRBD1. CDR1 is SGHTA and CDR2 is FQGTGA in the germline V gene. This CDR3 is built from 13 residues. J was trimmed by 10 bases and V by 4 bases; bases with no gene match: 2. CDR3 region: CASSSGTGGEQFF. The CDR3 DNA is TGTGCCAGCAGCTCGGGGACAGGGGGCGAGCAGTTCTTC.

J is TRBJ2-4 and V is TRBV2, with 12 bases identical to TRBD2. V lost 5 bases to trimming and J lost 1 base; unmatched junction nucleotides: 12. The CDR3 is 19 residues long. Per the germline V gene, CDR1 is SNHLY and CDR2 is FYNNEI. This CDR3 is CASSPLTSGRPGAKNIQYF. CDR3 in DNA: TGTGCCAGCAGTCCTTTGACTAGCGGGAGACCCGGGGCCAAAAACATTCAGTACTTC.

The genes are TRBV3-1 (or the pseudogene TRBV3-2) and TRBJ1-1, with 11 nucleotides matching TRBD1. Trimming took 3 bases from V and 7 from J; bases not matched to a gene: 4. The germline gives CDR1 LGHDT, CDR2 YNNKEL (reference sequence). This CDR3 comprises 14 residues. CDR3 DNA sequence: TGTGCCAGCAGCCATTCGGACAGGGGGCATGAAGCTTTCTTT. This translates into CASSHSDRGHEAFF.

V is TRBV5-1 and J is TRBJ1-3, with TRBD1 matching over 9 bases. This CDR3 spans 16 amino acids. Germline CDR1 and CDR2: SGHRS and YFSETQ. The J segment lost 3 bases and the V segment lost 4 bases, leaving 8 bases of the junction unmatched. DNA for the CDR3: TGCGCCAGCAGCCTCGCGGACAGGGGTTATGGAAACACCATATATTTT. Its protein product is CASSLADRGYGNTIYF.

The rearrangement links TRBV30 to TRBJ2-7; D might be TRBD2 (5 bases). Germline CDR1 reads GTSNPN; CDR2 reads SVGIG (reference sequence). CDR3 length: 13 residues. V was pared by 6 bases and J by 5 bases, with 17 bases between. This CDR3 is CACSRERLNEQYF. The CDR3 region has the DNA TGTGCCTGCTCCCGGGAACGACTTAACGAGCAGTACTTC.

The J gene is TRBJ2-7, the V gene TRBV6-2 or TRBV6-3; 8 bases line up with TRBD1. V lost 6 bases to trimming and J lost 10 bases; unmatched junction nucleotides: 8. Germline V gives CDR1 MNHEY, CDR2 SVGEGT. This CDR3 is built from 12 residues. DNA of the CDR3: TGTGCCAGCAGCCAACCGGGACAGGTCCAGTACTTC. It codes for CASSQPGQVQYF.

The DNA of the CDR3 is TGTGCCAGCAGCCAAGTGGAGTACGAGCAGTACTTC. Its protein is CASSQVEYEQYF. The chain joins TRBV3-1 (or the pseudogene TRBV3-2) to TRBJ2-7; D is undetermined. The germline CDR1 and CDR2 sequences are LGHDT and YNNKEL (reference sequence). Trimming cost V 1 base and J 4 bases, with 5 bases left between them. The CDR3 spans 12 residues.

The chain recombines TRBV29-1 with TRBJ2-3; a weak D match, TRBD1 (6 bases). The CDR3 consists of 13 residues. V was cut by 6 bases and J by 6 bases, with 16 bases left in between. The germline CDR1 and CDR2 sequences are SQVTM and ANQGSEA. The CDR3 here is CSVNRAIGDTQYF. The CDR3 bases are TGCAGCGTGAACAGGGCGATAGGGGATACGCAGTATTTT.

The chain joins TRBV28 to TRBJ2-4; D possibly corresponds to TRBD1 (6 bases). The V end lost 9 bases, the J end lost 7 bases, and 13 bases lay between the germline ends. This CDR3 comprises 12 residues. Per the germline V gene, CDR1 is MDHEN and CDR2 is SYDVKM. The CDR3, as DNA: TGTGCCAGGGGCCAGGGGAACAACATTCAGTACTTC. It is translated as CARGQGNNIQYF.

CDR3 region: CASSPVAGGGLIYEQYF. The CDR3 bases are TGTGCCAGCTCACCGGTTGCGGGGGGGGGCTTGATCTACGAGCAGTACTTC. The chain couples TRBV18 to TRBJ2-7, with 9 bases fitting TRBD2. CDR1 KGHSH and CDR2 LQKENI come from the germline V gene. The CDR3 contains 17 residues. With V trimmed by 3 bases and J by 3 bases, 12 bases remained unmatched.